This record looks at one T cell receptor (beta chain) sequence and its context. This sample stems from a study of CD8 T cells in ankylosing spondylitis. Libraries for TCR beta were made by quantitative 5'-RACE with molecular barcodes. TCRdb independently ran MiXCR on the 5' RACE reads; one entry per CDR3 protein. The sample lists about 180,000 distinct CDR3 sequences, around 8.9% occurring once. This sequence originates from a female donor with ankylosing spondylitis or in good health (not recorded which). Sequenced input: blood, either unsorted or a sorted T cell fraction (not recorded which).

The CDR3 spells CASSPQGGIYRYGYTF. The DNA for the CDR3 is TGCGCCAGCAGCCCCCAAGGGGGGATCTATCGCTATGGCTACACCTTC. The V gene is TRBV4-3, the J gene TRBJ1-2, with D maybe TRBD1 (6 bases). Germline V gives CDR1 LGHNA, CDR2 YSLEER. The V gene lost 4 bases and the J gene lost 4 bases, with 19 bases spanning the gap. CDR3 size: 16 residues.